Shown below are 12 T cell receptor beta chains from a single sample sequenced in a study of blood T cell repertoires in COVID-19. Profiling relied on immunoSEQ multiplex PCR, and the TCRdb table lists in-frame clones only, not all of them. The table includes some 150,000 clones, around 83% detected once. Material: peripheral blood. Receptor source: a woman aged 60-75 years with acute or convalescent COVID-19.

This clone came up a few times. This chain links TRBV6-5 with TRBJ1-2; D is unclear. Germline V gene lookup returns CDR1 MNHEY and CDR2 SVGAGI. This CDR3 is 14 amino acids long. V was trimmed by 6 bases and J by 0 bases, leaving 11 bases between them. The CDR3 DNA reads as TGTGCCAGCAGCATAGACAAAACTAACTATGGCTACACCTTC. This gives the protein CASSIDKTNYGYTF.

The chain carries TRBV28 and TRBJ1-1; 7 positions agree with TRBD1. Trimming removed 9 bases from V and 1 base from J; junction bases left unmatched: 2. The CDR3 extends over 12 amino acids. Germline values: CDR1 MDHEN, CDR2 SYDVKM. The CDR3 here is CASWTGNTEAFF. In DNA, the CDR3 is TGTGCCAGTTGGACAGGGAACACTGAAGCTTTCTTT.

The chain uses TRBV5-8 and TRBJ2-7; 11 nucleotides align to TRBD1. The J segment lost 3 bases and the V segment lost 4 bases, leaving 6 bases of the junction unmatched. The length of the CDR3 is 15 residues. CDR1 is SGHTS, CDR2 YDEGEE, per germline. CDR3 nucleotides: TGTGCCAGCAGCCGCTCGGGACAGGGGGTCTACGAGCAGTACTTC. Translating it yields CASSRSGQGVYEQYF.

The chain joins TRBV18 to TRBJ2-1; no reliable D call. CDR3 length equals 13 residues. Germline assignment: CDR1 KGHSH and CDR2 LQKENI. Trimming removed 6 bases from V and 3 bases from J, with 9 bases in between. CDR3 in amino acids: CASSKALYNEQFF. CDR3 in DNA: TGTGCCAGCTCCAAAGCCCTCTACAATGAGCAGTTCTTC.

The chain has TRBV11-2 and TRBJ2-2; no firm D call. V was pared by 6 bases and J by 7 bases, with 9 bases between. Per germline, CDR1 SGHAT and CDR2 FQNNGV. The CDR3 is made up of 12 amino acids. The CDR3 DNA is TGTGCCAGCAGAATAGCCGGCGGGGAGCTGTTTTTT. Its protein is CASRIAGGELFF.

The chain joins TRBV4-1 to TRBJ1-1; D not resolved. This CDR3 is 17 amino acids long. Trimming removed 0 bases from V and 0 bases from J, with 14 bases in between. Looked up from germline, CDR1 is MGHRA and CDR2 is YSYEKL. The CDR3 loop reads CASSQDGTGGLNTEAFF. The DNA of the CDR3 is TGCGCCAGCAGCCAAGATGGAACCGGCGGATTGAACACTGAAGCTTTCTTT.

The chain recombines TRBV3-1 (or the pseudogene TRBV3-2) with TRBJ2-2; D is perhaps TRBD2 (5 bases). Looked up from germline, CDR1 is LGHDT and CDR2 is YNNKEL (reference sequence). The V end was cut by 5 bases, the J end by 7 bases, with 11 bases between. This CDR3 is 13 amino acids long. The CDR3 DNA is TGTGCCAGCAGCGTCCTCGGGATCGGGGAGCTGTTTTTT. Encoded protein: CASSVLGIGELFF.

V and J are TRBV6-5 and TRBJ1-1, with D possibly matching TRBD1 (5 bases). The CDR3 spans 13 residues. Germline assignment: CDR1 MNHEY and CDR2 SVGAGI. The germline V and J ends were trimmed by 10 bases and 5 bases, with 17 bases remaining between them. The CDR3 DNA sequence: TGTGCCACACCTGACAGTTTGGGAACTGAAGCTTTCTTT. Residues: CATPDSLGTEAFF.

The V and J genes are TRBV3-1 (or the pseudogene TRBV3-2) and TRBJ2-3; possibly TRBD1 for D (7 bases). The germline V and J ends were trimmed by 3 bases and 5 bases, with 12 bases remaining between them. Germline values: CDR1 LGHDT, CDR2 YNNKEL (reference sequence). CDR3 length equals 14 residues. The CDR3 region has the DNA TGTGCCAGCAGCCAGGAGGGGGCTGGAGATACGCAGTATTTT. Its translation: CASSQEGAGDTQYF.

The chain carries TRBV28 and TRBJ1-3; 9 bases match TRBD1. V trimming: 5 bases; J trimming: 4 bases; junction bases outside the gene matches: 3. The germline V gene encodes CDR1 MDHEN and CDR2 SYDVKM. The CDR3 contains 14 residues. The CDR3 DNA is TGTGCCAGCAGTACCGGGACAGGGGGAAACACCATATATTTT. This encodes CASSTGTGGNTIYF.

The DNA of the CDR3 is TGTGCCAGCCAGGGGGGTAATTACAATCAGCCCCAGCATTTT. Translated, it gives CASQGGNYNQPQHF. The rearrangement joins TRBV2 to TRBJ1-5, with 7 bases identical to TRBD1. V dropped 8 bases and J dropped 3; count of bases not matched to a gene: 7. The CDR3 length is 14 residues. Germline V gene lookup returns CDR1 SNHLY and CDR2 FYNNEI. The variable domain in full, with the rest retrieved from reference TRBV2 and TRBJ1-5, is EPEVTQTPSHQVTQMGQEVILRCVPISNHLYFYWYRQILGQKVEFLVSFYNNEISEKSEIFDDQFSVERPDGSNFTLKIRSTKLEDSAMYFCASQGGNYNQPQHFGDGTRLSIL.

This clone showed up just once. V is TRBV5-1 and J is TRBJ2-5; D not resolved. Germline V gene lookup returns CDR1 SGHRS and CDR2 YFSETQ. CDR3 size: 14 residues. Trimming shortened V by 2 bases and J by 3 bases, and 11 bases separated the two germline ends. CDR3 bases: TGCGCCAGCAGCTTACTTAGCTCAAAAGAGACCCAGTACTTC. Protein: CASSLLSSKETQYF.